These 5 T cell receptor beta chains share one sample of origin, sequenced in a study of long-term antiretroviral therapy in people with HIV. The run of the v3.0 immunoSEQ assay was at survey level. Data came from immunoSEQ multiplex PCR; TCRdb stores just in-frame clones and leaves some out. This table has around 21,000 clones, roughly 85% appearing once. The sample consisted of unsorted PBMCs, taken at the start of antiretroviral therapy. These receptors all stem from a man between 45 and 60 years old with HIV.

The rearrangement uses TRBV9 and TRBJ2-5; 13 bases align to TRBD2. Germline values: CDR1 SGDLS, CDR2 YYNGEE. The J segment lost 4 bases and the V segment lost 0 bases, leaving 3 bases of the junction unmatched. The CDR3 runs to 16 residues. CDR3: CASSVEGLAGRETQYF. DNA of the CDR3: TGTGCCAGCAGCGTAGAGGGACTAGCGGGACGAGAGACCCAGTACTTC.

V and J are TRBV5-1 and TRBJ2-1; 9 bases align to TRBD2. Germline CDR1 is SGHRS and CDR2 is YFSETQ. V gave up 2 bases and J gave up 7 bases; unmatched junction bases: 13. The CDR3 is 17 amino acids. The CDR3 spells CASSFRELAGEMNEQFF. In DNA form, the CDR3 reads TGCGCCAGCAGCTTCCGAGAACTAGCGGGCGAGATGAATGAGCAGTTCTTC.

The V gene is TRBV7-2, the J gene TRBJ2-3; tentatively, D is TRBD1 or TRBD2 (5 bases each). V gave up 1 base and J gave up 2 bases, with 10 bases separating them. Germline assignment: CDR1 SGHTA and CDR2 FQGNSA. The length of the CDR3 is 15 residues. CDR3 sequence: CASSLGGAATDTQYF. CDR3 in DNA: TGTGCCAGCAGCTTAGGAGGGGCGGCCACAGATACGCAGTATTTT.

The V gene is TRBV6-5, the J gene TRBJ2-7, with a tentative D call TRBD1 (6 bases). The CDR3 is 15 amino acids. Germline CDR1 reads MNHEY; CDR2 reads SVGAGI. Trimming removed 8 bases at V and 6 bases at J, with 23 bases between. The CDR3 region is CASSWGPGTSGEQYF. The DNA for the CDR3 is TGTGCCAGCTCCTGGGGGCCTGGGACCTCCGGCGAGCAGTACTTC.

The CDR3 nucleotides read TGTGCCAGCAGCTTGAGGGGGTACGAGCAGTACTTC. This sequence encodes CASSLRGYEQYF. The V gene is TRBV5-6, the J gene TRBJ2-7; D possibly corresponds to TRBD1 (6 bases). Germline CDR1 SGHDT, CDR2 YYEEEE. There are 12 residues in the CDR3. V gave up 1 base and J gave up 4 bases, with 6 bases separating them. Using reference TRBV5-6 and TRBJ2-7 for the parts outside the CDR3, the full variable domain is DAGVTQSPTHLIKTRGQQVTLRCSPKSGHDTVSWYQQALGQGPQFIFQYYEEEERQRGNFPDRFSGHQFPNYSSELNVNALLLGDSALYLCASSLRGYEQYFGPGTRLTVT.